Below, one T cell receptor beta chain is given with its context. CDR1 and CDR2 (germline): ENHRY, SYGVKD. The CDR3 has 15 amino acids. V lost 3 bases and J lost 4; bases outside the gene matches: 4. The sample comes from a study of cytomegalovirus exposure and HLA in healthy donors. Primers for the PCR totalled 60 Vbeta and 13 Jbeta. Profiled with immunoSEQ multiplex PCR; TCRdb holds only in-frame clones, not every one. This table holds about 140,000 clones, roughly 76% found once. V usage is TRBV10-3 and J usage is TRBJ2-7, with 12 bases identical to TRBD1. Sequencing used PBMCs. The receptor was derived from a man younger than 35 in good health and CMV-seronegative. The CDR3 DNA reads TGTGCCATCAGTGATTTGGGACAGGGGGCTTACGAGCAGTACTTC. It specifies CAISDLGQGAYEQYF.